Presented here are 24 T cell receptor beta chains from one specimen sequenced in a study of blood T cell repertoires in COVID-19. Clones were read by immunoSEQ multiplex PCR, and TCRdb kept only the in-frame ones, dropping some. The repertoire holds more than 60,000 clones, with around nine tenths as singletons. The source material was peripheral blood. The receptors originated from an elderly woman with active or convalescent COVID-19.

The chain joins TRBV6-5 to TRBJ1-4, with D perhaps TRBD1 (5 bases). CDR3 length: 15 amino acids. V was clipped by 6 bases and J by 5 bases, with 16 bases between them. Germline CDR1 is MNHEY and CDR2 is SVGAGI. CDR3 region: CASSKESGANEKLFF. In DNA, the CDR3 is TGTGCCAGCAGCAAGGAGAGTGGGGCCAATGAAAAACTGTTTTTT.

The rearrangement links TRBV7-8 to TRBJ2-7; TRBD1 aligns across 9 bases. Germline V lookup: CDR1 SGHVS, CDR2 FQNEAQ. This CDR3 is built from 14 residues. V lost 1 base and J lost 3; bases outside the gene matches: 1. DNA for the CDR3: TGTGCCAGCAGCTTAGGGGGACAGGGCTACGAGCAGTACTTC. It is translated as CASSLGGQGYEQYF. Combining the CDR3 with reference TRBV7-8 and TRBJ2-7 gives the whole variable domain GAGVSQSPRYKVAKRGQDVALRCDPISGHVSLFWYQQALGQGPEFLTYFQNEAQLDKSGLPSDRFFAERPEGSVSTLKIQRTQQEDSAVYLCASSLGGQGYEQYFGPGTRLTVT.

J is TRBJ2-7 and V is TRBV6-5, with 8 positions matching TRBD1. This CDR3 is built from 14 residues. Trimming removed 6 bases from V and 2 bases from J; junction bases left unmatched: 6. CDR1 MNHEY and CDR2 SVGAGI come from the germline V gene. Written as DNA, the CDR3 is TGTGCCAGCAGCCCCGGGACAGGTCCCTACGAGCAGTACTTC. Translated, it gives CASSPGTGPYEQYF.

CDR3 sequence (DNA): TGTGCCAGCAGTACGACGGCCGGACAGTTCACCTACGAGCAGTACTTC. Translating it yields CASSTTAGQFTYEQYF. The chain recombines TRBV27 with TRBJ2-7, with D possibly being TRBD1 (6 bases). V lost 5 bases, J lost 2 bases, and 19 bases lay in between. This CDR3 is built from 16 residues. Germline V gene data show CDR1 as MNHEY and CDR2 as SMNVEV (reference sequence).

The chain has TRBV4-1 and TRBJ1-6, with D possibly TRBD1 on 6 matching bases. The CDR3 length is 15 residues. Germline CDR1 is MGHRA and CDR2 is YSYEKL. The ends were cut back, 4 bases at V and 14 bases at J, with 21 bases in the middle. CDR3 bases: TGCGCCAGCAGCCTAGAGGGACAACCGCCTACGGCCCTCCACTTT. Amino acids: CASSLEGQPPTALHF.

V is TRBV6-5 and J is TRBJ2-7; 7 bases match TRBD1. This CDR3 contains 13 residues. Germline-derived CDR1 and CDR2 are MNHEY and SVGAGI. V was pared by 9 bases and J by 0 bases, with 5 bases of the junction left unmatched. The CDR3 here is CASSDRSSYEQYF. In nucleotides, the CDR3 is TGTGCCAGTTCGGACAGGAGCTCCTACGAGCAGTACTTC.

The chain is built from TRBV7-9 and TRBJ2-5; 8 nucleotides agree with TRBD1. Per the germline V gene, CDR1 is SEHNR and CDR2 is FQNEAQ (reference sequence). V shed 5 bases and J 4 bases; nucleotides not matched to a gene: 9. The CDR3 has 15 residues. CDR3 DNA sequence: TGTGCCAGCAGCCCCTTCCAGGGGGCTGGAGAGACCCAGTACTTC. This translates into CASSPFQGAGETQYF.

This chain uses TRBV3-1 (or the pseudogene TRBV3-2) with TRBJ2-2; 15 bases align to TRBD2. V trimming: 3 bases; J trimming: 0 bases; junction bases outside the gene matches: 8. This CDR3 contains 20 residues. CDR1 is LGHDT, CDR2 YNNKEL, per germline (reference sequence). CDR3 sequence (DNA): TGTGCCAGCAGCCACTACGGGACTAGCGGGAGGACCCCGAACACCGGGGAGCTGTTTTTT. Translated: CASSHYGTSGRTPNTGELFF.

The chain links TRBV7-2 to TRBJ1-1; D is undetermined. Germline values: CDR1 SGHTA, CDR2 FQGNSA. This CDR3 comprises 13 residues. Trimming left V 3 bases short and J 3 bases short, with 8 bases between. The CDR3 is CASSFYRDTEAFF. For the CDR3, the DNA is TGTGCCAGCAGCTTTTACCGGGACACTGAAGCTTTCTTT. The full variable domain, its missing parts supplied by reference TRBV7-2 and TRBJ1-1, is GAGVSQSPSNKVTEKGKDVELRCDPISGHTALYWYRQSLGQGLEFLIYFQGNSAPDKSGLPSDRFSAERTGGSVSTLTIQRTQQEDSAVYLCASSFYRDTEAFFGQGTRLTVV.

This clone was counted only a few times. This chain connects TRBV7-9 to TRBJ2-5; TRBD1 aligns across 9 bases. The CDR3 is made up of 14 amino acids. Germline lookup yields CDR1 SEHNR and CDR2 FQNEAQ (reference sequence). V was clipped by 4 bases and J by 1 base; unmatched bases: 1. CDR3 in amino acids: CASSWGQGQETQYF. The CDR3, as DNA: TGTGCCAGCAGCTGGGGACAGGGCCAAGAGACCCAGTACTTC.

The rearrangement joins TRBV5-5 to TRBJ2-7, with D perhaps matching TRBD2 (6 bases). In germline, CDR1 is SGHKS, CDR2 YYEKEE (reference sequence). V was shortened by 0 bases and J by 4 bases, with 14 bases between the two germline ends. This CDR3 is 15 amino acids long. As DNA, the CDR3 is TGTGCCAGCAGCTTGGCGGCCGGGGGTGGGTACGAGCAGTACTTC. As protein: CASSLAAGGGYEQYF. The full variable domain, with the rest looked up from reference TRBV5-5 and TRBJ2-7, is DAGVTQSPTHLIKTRGQQVTLRCSPISGHKSVSWYQQVLGQGPQFIFQYYEKEERGRGNFPDRFSARQFPNYSSELNVNALLLGDSALYLCASSLAAGGGYEQYFGPGTRLTVT.

The chain carries TRBV4-1 and TRBJ2-1, with 7 bases that match TRBD2. V was clipped by 0 bases and J by 0 bases; unmatched bases: 11. The germline V gene encodes CDR1 MGHRA and CDR2 YSYEKL. The CDR3 is made up of 19 amino acids. The CDR3 loop is CASSQERRRAGFSYNEQFF. CDR3 nucleotides: TGCGCCAGCAGCCAAGAAAGAAGGCGAGCGGGGTTCTCCTACAATGAGCAGTTCTTC.

This clone appeared a single time. The chain couples TRBV5-4 to TRBJ2-5; D may be TRBD1 (6 bases). This CDR3 is built from 15 residues. The germline V gene encodes CDR1 SGHNT and CDR2 YYREEE (reference sequence). The V gene lost 0 bases and the J gene lost 1 base, with 10 bases spanning the gap. The CDR3 nucleotides read TGTGCCAGCAGCTTGGGCCGGACAGTCCAAGAGACCCAGTACTTC. This sequence encodes CASSLGRTVQETQYF.

The gene calls are TRBV19 and TRBJ2-3; 7 bases agree with TRBD2. The V gene's germline CDR1 is LNHDA and CDR2 SQIVND (reference sequence). The CDR3 length is 15 residues. The ends lost 7 bases at V and 3 bases at J; junction bases unmatched: 10. CDR3 sequence (DNA): TGTGCCAGTAAACCCTGGGCGGGAGCAACAGATACGCAGTATTTT. Translating gives CASKPWAGATDTQYF.

This clone occurred a few times. The chain uses TRBV29-1 and TRBJ2-5, with a tentative D call TRBD2 (5 bases). CDR1 and CDR2 (germline): SQVTM, ANQGSEA. This CDR3 region has 14 residues. Trimming removed 0 bases at V and 2 bases at J, with 10 bases between. The CDR3 loop is CSVEDEGQQETQYF. In DNA form, the CDR3 reads TGCAGCGTTGAAGATGAGGGCCAGCAAGAGACCCAGTACTTC.

The V call is TRBV5-1, the J call TRBJ1-2; D not resolved. This CDR3 comprises 12 residues. CDR1 and CDR2 (germline): SGHRS, YFSETQ. The V gene lost 4 bases and the J gene lost 7 bases, with 11 bases spanning the gap. CDR3 sequence (DNA): TGCGCCAGCAGCCCGGGGAAAGGTGGCTACACCTTC. Amino acids: CASSPGKGGYTF.

This clone occurred once. The CDR3 nucleotides read TGTGCCTGGAGTAAAAACGGGGGGGCCCTTAACGAGCAGTACTTC. It yields the protein CAWSKNGGALNEQYF. V gene TRBV30 combines with J gene TRBJ2-7; 8 bases are a match to TRBD2. With 2 bases clipped from V and 5 bases from J, the junction kept 11 bases outside the gene matches. Germline CDR1 GTSNPN, CDR2 SVGIG (reference sequence). The CDR3 has 15 amino acids.

The chain uses TRBV5-6 and TRBJ2-7; D possibly corresponds to TRBD1 (5 bases). The CDR3 is made up of 12 amino acids. Looked up from germline, CDR1 is SGHDT and CDR2 is YYEEEE. Trimming removed 5 bases from V and 5 bases from J, with 11 bases in between. In DNA, the CDR3 is TGTGCCAGCAGATACAGGATCCACGAGCAGTACTTC. This codes for CASRYRIHEQYF.

The J gene is TRBJ2-4, the V gene TRBV5-1; no clear D. From germline, CDR1 is SGHRS and CDR2 YFSETQ. Trimming took off 5 bases at V and 0 bases at J, with 9 bases between the two ends. The CDR3 totals 14 residues. This CDR3 reads CASSTTSAKNIQYF. The CDR3 DNA sequence: TGCGCCAGCAGTACAACATCAGCCAAAAACATTCAGTACTTC.

The V and J genes are TRBV29-1 and TRBJ1-1, with 7 bases matching TRBD1. The CDR3 contains 12 residues. CDR1 is SQVTM and CDR2 is ANQGSEA in the germline V gene. Trimming cost V 7 bases and J 1 base; bases outside gene matches: 3. CDR3 coding DNA: TGCAGCGGGGGACAGAAGAACACTGAAGCTTTCTTT. It is translated as CSGGQKNTEAFF.

This chain connects TRBV28 to TRBJ2-5, with a tentative D call TRBD1 (6 bases). There are 14 residues in the CDR3. From germline, CDR1 is MDHEN and CDR2 SYDVKM. V was pared by 4 bases and J by 2 bases, with 11 bases between. The CDR3 region has the DNA TGTGCCAGCAGTTCCGGGACAATACAAGAGACCCAGTACTTC. This codes for CASSSGTIQETQYF.

V and J are TRBV28 and TRBJ2-7, with a weak D call TRBD2 (5 bases). CDR1 and CDR2 (germline): MDHEN, SYDVKM. The V and J ends lost 3 bases and 1 base respectively, with 22 bases between them. This CDR3 spans 18 amino acids. CDR3 sequence: CASSFSPRDLKGSYEQYF. Written as DNA, the CDR3 is TGTGCCAGCAGTTTTTCACCACGGGATCTCAAGGGATCCTACGAGCAGTACTTC.

The chain is built from TRBV5-5 and TRBJ2-7, with TRBD1 matching 7 bases. Losses at the gene ends were 0 bases for V and 3 bases for J; bases not matched to a gene: 6. CDR3 size: 15 residues. The germline V gene encodes CDR1 SGHKS and CDR2 YYEKEE (reference sequence). CDR3 residues: CASSLERTGHYEQYF. The CDR3 DNA reads as TGTGCCAGCAGCTTGGAGCGGACAGGTCACTACGAGCAGTACTTC.

This chain connects TRBV28 to TRBJ1-2; 7 positions match TRBD1. This CDR3 has 14 residues. Germline lookup yields CDR1 MDHEN and CDR2 SYDVKM. Losses at the gene ends were 5 bases for V and 8 bases for J; bases not matched to a gene: 11. For the CDR3, the DNA is TGTGCCAGCAGTCAGGGTAGGGGGCAGGAGGGCTACACCTTC. The encoded protein is CASSQGRGQEGYTF.